Presented here are 17 T cell receptor beta chains from one specimen sequenced in a study of blood T cell repertoires in COVID-19. Only in-frame clones appear in the TCRdb table, and some are missing; sequencing was by immunoSEQ multiplex PCR. The sample holds roughly 74,000 clones, 84% seen once. What was sequenced was peripheral blood. These receptors were taken from a man between 65 and 85 years old with acute or convalescent COVID-19.

The chain combines TRBV7-2 with TRBJ2-2; weak D call: TRBD2 (5 bases). Germline V lookup: CDR1 SGHTA, CDR2 FQGNSA. The CDR3 runs to 17 residues. V was cut by 2 bases and J by 7 bases, with 20 bases left in between. In DNA form, the CDR3 reads TGTGCCAGCAGCTTATTCTCCCCCCTAGCTAGTGGCGGGGAGCTGTTTTTT. Residues: CASSLFSPLASGGELFF.

The chain combines TRBV13 with TRBJ1-4; perhaps TRBD1 as D (6 bases). This CDR3 comprises 14 residues. Trimming stripped 3 bases from V and 7 bases from J, with 12 bases between. Germline CDR1 reads PRHDT; CDR2 reads FYEKMQ (reference sequence). The CDR3 DNA is TGTGCCAGCAGCTTTAGGGGGATAAGTGAAAAACTGTTTTTT. It translates to CASSFRGISEKLFF.

The chain joins TRBV5-1 to TRBJ2-3; the match to TRBD2 covers 10 bases. CDR1 SGHRS and CDR2 YFSETQ come from the germline V gene. The CDR3 runs to 17 residues. Unmatched junction bases numbered 10, after V lost 3 bases and J lost 3 bases. The CDR3 loop reads CASSSQPGLALTDTQYF. The CDR3 bases are TGCGCCAGCAGCTCTCAACCGGGACTAGCGCTGACAGATACGCAGTATTTT.

The rearrangement joins TRBV2 to TRBJ2-5; D might be TRBD1 (7 bases). CDR1 is SNHLY, CDR2 FYNNEI, per germline. This CDR3 region has 13 residues. V lost 5 bases, J lost 5 bases, and 12 bases lay in between. CDR3 loop: CASSSTGRETQYF. The CDR3 bases are TGTGCCAGCAGTTCGACAGGGAGGGAGACCCAGTACTTC.

The rearrangement links TRBV7-9 to TRBJ2-5; 10 bases are a match to TRBD2. J gave up 5 bases and V 3 bases, and 6 bases lay outside the gene matches. Germline V gene data show CDR1 as SEHNR and CDR2 as FQNEAQ (reference sequence). The CDR3 contains 15 residues. For the CDR3, the DNA is TGTGCCAGCAGCTTTTTAGCGGGGGGAAAGGAGACCCAGTACTTC. It yields the protein CASSFLAGGKETQYF.

The V and J genes are TRBV18 and TRBJ1-4; 7 bases are shared with TRBD1. The germline CDR1 and CDR2 sequences are KGHSH and LQKENI. This CDR3 spans 15 amino acids. Germline trimming cut 0 bases from V and 6 bases from J; bases unmatched to any gene: 4. The CDR3 loop is CASSPPTGRDEKLFF. DNA for the CDR3: TGTGCCAGCTCACCACCGACAGGGCGGGATGAAAAACTGTTTTTT. Combining the CDR3 with reference TRBV18 and TRBJ1-4 gives the whole variable domain NAGVMQNPRHLVRRRGQEARLRCSPMKGHSHVYWYRQLPEEGLKFMVYLQKENIIDESGMPKERFSAEFPKEGPSILRIQQVVRGDSAAYFCASSPPTGRDEKLFFGSGTQLSVL.

The CDR3 is CASSLNGVTGELFF. The CDR3 DNA reads as TGTGCCAGCAGCCTGAACGGGGTCACCGGGGAGCTGTTTTTT. This rearrangement joins TRBV5-5 to TRBJ2-2; tentatively, D is TRBD2 (5 bases). Germline CDR1 and CDR2: SGHKS and YYEKEE (reference sequence). The CDR3 runs to 14 residues. Trimming removed 4 bases at V and 4 bases at J, with 11 bases between.

CDR3 coding DNA: TGTGCCAGCAGTTCCGCGGGGTTCGCCGGGGAGCTGTTTTTT. It specifies CASSSAGFAGELFF. The chain links TRBV6-5 to TRBJ2-2; D is perhaps TRBD2 (6 bases). Trimming cost V 4 bases and J 6 bases, with 12 bases left between them. CDR1 and CDR2 from the germline V gene are MNHEY and SVGAGI. The CDR3 contains 14 residues.

The V and J genes are TRBV7-3 and TRBJ1-4, with D perhaps TRBD1 (5 bases). The CDR3 consists of 15 residues. V gave up 5 bases and J gave up 0 bases, with 10 bases separating them. Germline CDR1 SGHTA, CDR2 FQGTGA. The CDR3 loop reads CASSRKGATNEKLFF. The DNA of the CDR3 is TGTGCCAGCAGCCGTAAAGGGGCAACTAATGAAAAACTGTTTTTT.

The J gene is TRBJ2-4, the V gene TRBV11-2; 7 bases fit TRBD1. Germline loops: CDR1 SGHAT, CDR2 FQNNGV. The CDR3 contains 16 residues. The trim removed 0 bases at V and 2 bases at J, leaving 4 bases unmatched. The CDR3 is CASSLEPGGPKNIQYF. In nucleotides, the CDR3 is TGTGCCAGCAGCTTAGAGCCAGGGGGACCCAAAAACATTCAGTACTTC.

The rearrangement links TRBV2 to TRBJ2-7; 9 nucleotides line up with TRBD1. The CDR3 spans 18 residues. V trimming: 6 bases; J trimming: 0 bases; junction bases outside the gene matches: 15. The germline gives CDR1 SNHLY, CDR2 FYNNEI. The CDR3 DNA reads as TGTGCCAGCAGCCAGCAGCAGAACAGGGGGCACGTCTCCTACGAGCAGTACTTC. Translated: CASSQQQNRGHVSYEQYF.

This clone was observed a handful of times. The J gene is TRBJ2-7, the V gene TRBV11-2; no definite D call. This CDR3 is built from 13 residues. Per germline, CDR1 SGHAT and CDR2 FQNNGV. The V end was cut by 1 base, the J end by 3 bases, with 7 bases between. The CDR3 coding sequence is TGTGCCAGCAGCTTAGGCGTTGGCTACGAGCAGTACTTC. Encoded protein: CASSLGVGYEQYF.

This clone appeared once. The chain has TRBV7-2 and TRBJ1-1; no clear D gene. There are 16 residues in the CDR3. V was pared by 1 base and J by 4 bases, with 16 bases between. Germline CDR1 and CDR2: SGHTA and FQGNSA. The CDR3 loop is CASSLVPSVGGTEAFF. The DNA for the CDR3 is TGTGCCAGCAGCTTAGTGCCGAGCGTAGGAGGCACTGAAGCTTTCTTT.

This clone was picked up a small number of times. This rearrangement joins TRBV7-8 to TRBJ2-3, with D tentatively TRBD1 (5 bases). The CDR3 contains 17 residues. Trimming stripped 1 base from V and 0 bases from J, with 14 bases between. From germline, CDR1 is SGHVS and CDR2 FQNEAQ. CDR3 sequence reads: CASSLDRFLSSTDTQYF. CDR3 nucleotide sequence: TGTGCCAGCAGCTTAGACAGGTTCTTATCTAGCACAGATACGCAGTATTTT.

The CDR3: CASSYQGSSYEQYF. CDR3 in DNA: TGTGCCAGCAGTTATCAGGGGAGCTCCTACGAGCAGTACTTC. The chain employs TRBV6-5 and TRBJ2-7; D is perhaps TRBD1 (6 bases). V lost 3 bases to trimming and J lost 0 bases, with 9 bases between them. This CDR3 comprises 14 residues. Germline lookup yields CDR1 MNHEY and CDR2 SVGAGI.

The chain employs TRBV18 and TRBJ2-1; 10 bases line up with TRBD2. The V gene end was trimmed by 3 bases and the J gene end by 0 bases; junction bases not matched to a gene: 11. CDR3 size: 19 residues. Per the germline V gene, CDR1 is KGHSH and CDR2 is LQKENI. This CDR3 is CASSPRVPSGGLSYNEQFF. In DNA form, the CDR3 reads TGTGCCAGCTCACCCCGGGTTCCTAGCGGGGGCCTCTCCTACAATGAGCAGTTCTTC.

The chain is built from TRBV21-1 and TRBJ2-1; the table's D gene call, TRBD2, was not cross checked with the DNA. TRBV21-1 is a documented pseudogene. This CDR3 is built from 17 residues. Here the CDR3 reads CASSPRGVDYPTNEQFF. CDR3 nucleotide sequence: TGTGCCAGCAGCCCCCGCGGCGTGGACTACCCGACCAATGAGCAGTTCTTC.